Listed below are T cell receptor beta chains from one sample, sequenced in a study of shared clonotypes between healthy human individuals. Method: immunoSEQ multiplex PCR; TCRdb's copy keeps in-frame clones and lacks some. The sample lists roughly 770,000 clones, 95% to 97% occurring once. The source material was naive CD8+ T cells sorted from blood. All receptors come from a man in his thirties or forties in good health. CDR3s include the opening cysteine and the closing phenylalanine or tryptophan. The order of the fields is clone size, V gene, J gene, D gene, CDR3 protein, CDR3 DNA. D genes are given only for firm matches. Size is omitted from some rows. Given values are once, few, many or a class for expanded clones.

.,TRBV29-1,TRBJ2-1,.,CSVPGADYNEQFF,TGCAGCGTTCCAGGAGCGGACTACAATGAGCAGTTCTTC
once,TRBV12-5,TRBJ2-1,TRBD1,CASGASWDREHNEQFF,TGTGCTAGTGGTGCCAGTTGGGACAGGGAGCACAATGAGCAGTTCTTC
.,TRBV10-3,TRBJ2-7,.,CATSFTGMTDEQYF,TGTGCCACCTCTTTCACAGGGATGACGGACGAGCAGTACTTC
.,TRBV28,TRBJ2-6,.,CASRIFDSSGANVLTF,TGTGCCAGCAGAATTTTCGACAGCTCTGGGGCCAACGTCCTGACTTTC
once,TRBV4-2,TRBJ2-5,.,CASSQTWSPQETQYF,TGTGCCAGCAGTCAGACCTGGAGTCCCCAAGAGACCCAGTACTTC
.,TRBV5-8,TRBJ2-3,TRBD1,CASSLQGFLTDTQYF,TGTGCCAGCAGCTTACAGGGGTTTCTCACAGATACGCAGTATTTT
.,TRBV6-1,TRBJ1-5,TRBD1,CASSTGQTNQPQHF,TGTGCCAGCAGTACGGGACAGACAAATCAGCCCCAGCATTTT
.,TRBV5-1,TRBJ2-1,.,CASSLVGSDEQFF,TGCGCCAGCAGCTTGGTAGGGAGCGATGAGCAGTTCTTC
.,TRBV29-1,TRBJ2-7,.,CSVGAGTSSYEQYF,TGCAGCGTTGGGGCGGGGACCAGCTCCTACGAGCAGTACTTC
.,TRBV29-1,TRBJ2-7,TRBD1,CSVMGTGSEQYF,TGCAGCGTAATGGGGACAGGGAGCGAGCAGTACTTC
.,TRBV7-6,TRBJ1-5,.,CASSLSSGQPQHF,TGTGCCAGCAGCTTGAGTTCGGGTCAGCCCCAGCATTTT
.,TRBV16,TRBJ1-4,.,CASSHREKLFF,TGTGCCAGCAGCCATAGAGAAAAACTGTTTTTT
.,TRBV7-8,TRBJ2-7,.,CASSSRGVHEQYF,TGTGCCAGCAGCTCGAGGGGGGTCCACGAGCAGTACTTC
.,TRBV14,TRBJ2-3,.,CASSQARVDTQYF,TGTGCCAGCAGCCAAGCCCGTGTGGATACGCAGTATTTT
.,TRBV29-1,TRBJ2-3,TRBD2,CSAPLAGSTDTQYF,TGCAGCGCCCCTTTAGCGGGATCCACAGATACGCAGTATTTT
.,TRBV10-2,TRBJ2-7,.,CATTGASYEQYF,TGCGCCACTACGGGGGCTAGCTACGAGCAGTACTTC
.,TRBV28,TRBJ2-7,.,CASSGLYEQYF,TGTGCCAGCAGTGGTCTCTACGAGCAGTACTTC
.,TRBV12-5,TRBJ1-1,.,CASASGNTEAFF,TGTGCTAGTGCGTCGGGGAATACTGAAGCTTTCTTT
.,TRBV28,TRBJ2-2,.,CASSKLETGNTGELFF,TGTGCCAGCAGTAAGCTCGAAACAGGAAACACCGGGGAGCTGTTTTTT
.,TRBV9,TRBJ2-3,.,CASSPGLTTDTQYF,TGTGCCAGCAGTCCGGGACTGACGACAGATACGCAGTATTTT
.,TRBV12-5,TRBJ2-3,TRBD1,CASGLGMTGAGETQYF,TGTGCTAGTGGTTTGGGGATGACAGGGGCTGGAGAGACGCAGTATTTT
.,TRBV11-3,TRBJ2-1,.,CASSSRLNNEQFF,TGTGCCAGCAGCTCGCGACTGAACAATGAGCAGTTCTTC
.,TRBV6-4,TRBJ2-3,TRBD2,CASRKAGEAPDTQYF,TGTGCCAGCAGAAAAGCGGGAGAAGCTCCAGATACGCAGTATTTT